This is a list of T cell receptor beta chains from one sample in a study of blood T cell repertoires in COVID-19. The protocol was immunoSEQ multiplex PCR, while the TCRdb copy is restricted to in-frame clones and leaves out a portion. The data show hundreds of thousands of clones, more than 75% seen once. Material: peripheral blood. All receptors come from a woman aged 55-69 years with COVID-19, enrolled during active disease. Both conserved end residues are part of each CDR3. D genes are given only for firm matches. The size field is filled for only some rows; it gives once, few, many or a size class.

CDR3 protein: CASRFGTGGGYTF
CDR3 DNA: TGTGCCAGCAGGTTCGGGACAGGGGGTGGCTACACCTTC
J gene: TRBJ1-2
clone size: -
V gene: TRBV12-3/TRBV12-4
D gene: TRBD1

CDR3 protein: CASSAGLQETQYF
CDR3 DNA: TGCGCCAGCAGCGCGGGACTGCAAGAGACCCAGTACTTC
J gene: TRBJ2-5
clone size: once
V gene: TRBV5-1
D gene: -

CDR3 protein: CASSGTGVSFEKLFF
CDR3 DNA: TGCGCCAGCAGCGGTACAGGGGTTAGTTTTGAAAAACTGTTTTTT
J gene: TRBJ1-4
clone size: once
V gene: TRBV5-1
D gene: TRBD1

CDR3 protein: CASSPTSGGANTQYF
CDR3 DNA: TGTGCCAGCAGCCCCACTAGCGGGGGTGCGAATACGCAGTATTTT
J gene: TRBJ2-3
clone size: -
V gene: TRBV7-3
D gene: TRBD2

CDR3 protein: CASSLLGAGPYNEQFF
CDR3 DNA: TGTGCCAGCAGCTTGTTAGGGGCGGGACCATACAATGAGCAGTTCTTC
J gene: TRBJ2-1
clone size: -
V gene: TRBV9
D gene: -

CDR3 protein: CASSMGLAGNGELFF
CDR3 DNA: TGTGCCAGCAGCATGGGACTAGCGGGGAACGGGGAGCTGTTTTTT
J gene: TRBJ2-2
clone size: -
V gene: TRBV7-2
D gene: TRBD2

CDR3 protein: CASGDSRTDTQYF
CDR3 DNA: TGTGCCAGCGGGGACAGCCGCACAGATACGCAGTATTTT
J gene: TRBJ2-3
clone size: -
V gene: TRBV2
D gene: TRBD1

CDR3 protein: CASSLGRGSYEQYF
CDR3 DNA: TGTGCCAGCAGTTTGGGGAGAGGCTCCTACGAGCAGTACTTC
J gene: TRBJ2-7
clone size: few
V gene: TRBV27
D gene: -

CDR3 protein: CSVEGEGEQFF
CDR3 DNA: TGCAGTGTCGAGGGGGAGGGTGAGCAGTTCTTC
J gene: TRBJ2-1
clone size: -
V gene: TRBV20-1
D gene: -

CDR3 protein: CASSMDRAGGDYEQYF
CDR3 DNA: TGTGCCAGTAGTATGGACAGGGCGGGAGGGGATTACGAGCAGTACTTC
J gene: TRBJ2-7
clone size: -
V gene: TRBV19
D gene: -

CDR3 protein: CASSEREEGDTQYF
CDR3 DNA: TGTGCCAGCAGTGAACGGGAAGAGGGAGATACGCAGTATTTT
J gene: TRBJ2-3
clone size: -
V gene: TRBV25-1
D gene: -

CDR3 protein: CASSQLSGGASDTQYF
CDR3 DNA: TGTGCCAGCAGCCAACTTAGCGGGGGGGCCTCGGATACGCAGTATTTT
J gene: TRBJ2-3
clone size: -
V gene: TRBV4-2
D gene: TRBD2

CDR3 protein: CASSSVQGGLYGYTF
CDR3 DNA: TGTGCCAGCAGCTCCGTACAGGGCGGCCTCTATGGCTACACCTTC
J gene: TRBJ1-2
clone size: -
V gene: TRBV5-6
D gene: -

CDR3 protein: CASSTIGQGSEKLFF
CDR3 DNA: TGCGCCAGCTCCACGATAGGACAGGGCTCTGAAAAACTGTTTTTT
J gene: TRBJ1-4
clone size: -
V gene: TRBV5-1
D gene: TRBD1